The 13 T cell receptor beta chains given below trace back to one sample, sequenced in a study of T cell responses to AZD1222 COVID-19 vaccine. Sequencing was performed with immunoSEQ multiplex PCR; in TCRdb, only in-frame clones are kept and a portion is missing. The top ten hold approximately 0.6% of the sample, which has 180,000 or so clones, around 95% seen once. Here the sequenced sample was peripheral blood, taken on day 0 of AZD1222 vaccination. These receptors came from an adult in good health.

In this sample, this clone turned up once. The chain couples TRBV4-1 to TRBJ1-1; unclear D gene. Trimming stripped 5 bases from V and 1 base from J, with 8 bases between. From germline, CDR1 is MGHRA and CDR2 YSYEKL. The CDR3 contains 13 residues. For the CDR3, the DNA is TGCGCCAGCAGCTCGGCAGGGAACACTGAAGCTTTCTTT. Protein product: CASSSAGNTEAFF.

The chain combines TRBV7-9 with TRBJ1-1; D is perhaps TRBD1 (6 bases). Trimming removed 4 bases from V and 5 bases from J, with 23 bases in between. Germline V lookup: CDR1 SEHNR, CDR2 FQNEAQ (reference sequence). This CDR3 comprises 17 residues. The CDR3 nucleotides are TGTGCCAGCAGCTCCTTTGGCAGGGGTGGGAGGGATACTGAAGCTTTCTTT. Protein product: CASSSFGRGGRDTEAFF.

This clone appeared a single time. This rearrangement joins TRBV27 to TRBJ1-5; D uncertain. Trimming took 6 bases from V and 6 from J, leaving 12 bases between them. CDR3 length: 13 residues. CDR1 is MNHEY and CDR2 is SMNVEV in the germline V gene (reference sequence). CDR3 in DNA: TGTGCCAGCAGGCCAAGTGGGAGTCAGCCCCAGCATTTT. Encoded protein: CASRPSGSQPQHF.

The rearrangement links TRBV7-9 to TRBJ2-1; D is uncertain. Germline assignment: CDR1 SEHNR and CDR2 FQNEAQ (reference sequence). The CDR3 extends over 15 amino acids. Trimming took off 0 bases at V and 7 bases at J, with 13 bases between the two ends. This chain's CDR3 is CASSLASLKWNEQFF. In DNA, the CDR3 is TGTGCCAGCAGCTTAGCTAGCTTAAAGTGGAATGAGCAGTTCTTC.

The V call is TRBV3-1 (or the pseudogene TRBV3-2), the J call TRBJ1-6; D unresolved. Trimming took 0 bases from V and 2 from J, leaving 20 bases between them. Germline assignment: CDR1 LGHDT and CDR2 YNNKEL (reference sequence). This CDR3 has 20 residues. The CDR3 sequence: CASSQDRAGRRSPYNSPLHF. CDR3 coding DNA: TGTGCCAGCAGCCAAGATAGGGCAGGCCGAAGGAGCCCCTATAATTCACCCCTCCACTTT.

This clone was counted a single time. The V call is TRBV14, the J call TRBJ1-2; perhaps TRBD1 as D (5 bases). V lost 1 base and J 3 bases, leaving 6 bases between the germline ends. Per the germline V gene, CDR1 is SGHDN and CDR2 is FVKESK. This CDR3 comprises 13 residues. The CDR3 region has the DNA TGTGCCAGCAGCCAAGGACAGCACTATGGCTACACCTTC. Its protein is CASSQGQHYGYTF.

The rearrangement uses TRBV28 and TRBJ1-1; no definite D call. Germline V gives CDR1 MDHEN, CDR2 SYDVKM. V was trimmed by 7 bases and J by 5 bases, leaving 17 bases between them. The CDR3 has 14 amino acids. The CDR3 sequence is CASTSRIGRTEAFF. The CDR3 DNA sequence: TGTGCCAGCACCTCCCGGATAGGGAGAACTGAAGCTTTCTTT.

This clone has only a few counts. The CDR3 is CASSLGQFNQPQHF. The CDR3 region has the DNA TGTGCCAGCAGCTTGGGACAGTTCAATCAGCCCCAGCATTTT. The chain is built from TRBV7-9 and TRBJ1-5; the match to TRBD1 covers 7 bases. CDR1 and CDR2 from the germline V gene are SEHNR and FQNEAQ (reference sequence). CDR3 length: 14 residues. The ends lost 3 bases at V and 3 bases at J; junction bases unmatched: 2. Combining the CDR3 with reference TRBV7-9 and TRBJ1-5 gives the whole variable domain DTGVSQNPRHKITKRGQNVTFRCDPISEHNRLYWYRQTLGQGPEFLTYFQNEAQLEKSRLLSDRFSAERPKGSFSTLEIQRTEQGDSAMYLCASSLGQFNQPQHFGDGTRLSIL.

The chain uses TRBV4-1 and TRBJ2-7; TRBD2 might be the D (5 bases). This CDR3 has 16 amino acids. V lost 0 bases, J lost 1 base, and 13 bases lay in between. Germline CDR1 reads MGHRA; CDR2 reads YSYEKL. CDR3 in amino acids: CASSQELLEGSYEQYF. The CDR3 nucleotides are TGCGCCAGCAGCCAAGAGCTACTAGAGGGTTCCTACGAGCAGTACTTC.

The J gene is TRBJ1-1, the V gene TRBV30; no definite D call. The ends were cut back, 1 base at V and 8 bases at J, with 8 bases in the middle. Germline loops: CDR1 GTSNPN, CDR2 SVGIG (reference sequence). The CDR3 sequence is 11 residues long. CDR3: CAWSATGEAFF. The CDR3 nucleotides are TGTGCCTGGAGTGCGACGGGGGAAGCTTTCTTT.

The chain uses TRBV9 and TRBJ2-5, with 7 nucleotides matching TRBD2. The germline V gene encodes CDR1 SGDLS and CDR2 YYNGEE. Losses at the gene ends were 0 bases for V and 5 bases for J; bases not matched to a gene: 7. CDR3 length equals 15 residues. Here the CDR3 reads CASSVGGLPQETQYF. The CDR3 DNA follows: TGTGCCAGCAGCGTAGGGGGACTACCACAGGAGACCCAGTACTTC.

The DNA for the CDR3 is TGTGCCAGCAGTGAAGCGGGGGTAGAAGGGACCGGGGAGCTGTTTTTT. Protein: CASSEAGVEGTGELFF. V and J are TRBV2 and TRBJ2-2; D tentatively fits TRBD1 or TRBD2 (5 bases each). The V end was cut by 0 bases, the J end by 5 bases, with 13 bases between. Germline lookup yields CDR1 SNHLY and CDR2 FYNNEI. The CDR3 sequence is 16 residues long.

The CDR3 sequence: CSVGTASGRIAGELFF. The CDR3 nucleotides are TGCAGCGTTGGTACAGCTAGCGGGAGGATTGCCGGGGAGCTGTTTTTT. The rearrangement joins TRBV29-1 to TRBJ2-2; 11 bases fit TRBD2. CDR3 length: 16 amino acids. V shed 4 bases and J 6 bases; nucleotides not matched to a gene: 10. Germline V gives CDR1 SQVTM, CDR2 ANQGSEA.